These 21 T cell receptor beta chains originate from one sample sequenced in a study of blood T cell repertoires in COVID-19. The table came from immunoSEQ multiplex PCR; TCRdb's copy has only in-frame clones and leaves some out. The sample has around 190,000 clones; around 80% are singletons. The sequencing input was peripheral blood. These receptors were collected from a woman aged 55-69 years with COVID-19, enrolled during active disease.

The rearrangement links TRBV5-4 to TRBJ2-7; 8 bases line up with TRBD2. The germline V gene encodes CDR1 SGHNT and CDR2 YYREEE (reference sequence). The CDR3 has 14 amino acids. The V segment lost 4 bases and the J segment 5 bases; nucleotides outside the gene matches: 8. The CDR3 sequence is CASSRGGARNEQYF. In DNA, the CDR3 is TGTGCCAGCAGCCGGGGGGGGGCGAGGAACGAGCAGTACTTC.

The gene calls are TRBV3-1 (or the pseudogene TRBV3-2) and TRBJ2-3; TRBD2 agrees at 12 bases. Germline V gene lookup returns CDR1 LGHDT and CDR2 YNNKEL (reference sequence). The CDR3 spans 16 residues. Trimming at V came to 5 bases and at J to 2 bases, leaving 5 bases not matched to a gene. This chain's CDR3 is CASSMTSGGYTDTQYF. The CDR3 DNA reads TGTGCCAGCAGCATGACTAGCGGGGGATACACAGATACGCAGTATTTT.

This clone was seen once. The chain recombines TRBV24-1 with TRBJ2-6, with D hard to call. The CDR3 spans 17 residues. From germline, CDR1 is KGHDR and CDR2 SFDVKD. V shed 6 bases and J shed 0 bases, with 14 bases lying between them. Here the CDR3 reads CATSSTESISGANVLTF. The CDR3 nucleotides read TGTGCCACCAGTTCCACAGAGTCCATCTCTGGGGCCAACGTCCTGACTTTC.

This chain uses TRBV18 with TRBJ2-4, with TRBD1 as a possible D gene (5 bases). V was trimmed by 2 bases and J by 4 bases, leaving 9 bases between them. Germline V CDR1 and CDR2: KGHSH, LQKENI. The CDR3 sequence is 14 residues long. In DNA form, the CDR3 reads TGTGCCAGCTCACCATCGCAGGGAAAAAACATTCAGTACTTC. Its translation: CASSPSQGKNIQYF. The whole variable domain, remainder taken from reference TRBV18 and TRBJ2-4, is NAGVMQNPRHLVRRRGQEARLRCSPMKGHSHVYWYRQLPEEGLKFMVYLQKENIIDESGMPKERFSAEFPKEGPSILRIQQVVRGDSAAYFCASSPSQGKNIQYFGAGTRLSVL.

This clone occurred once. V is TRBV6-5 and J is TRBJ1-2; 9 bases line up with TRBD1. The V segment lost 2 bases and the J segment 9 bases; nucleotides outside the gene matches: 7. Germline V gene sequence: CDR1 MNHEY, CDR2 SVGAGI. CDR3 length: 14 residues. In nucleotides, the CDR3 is TGTGCCAGCAGTTACCCGGGACAGGGTGGGAGCTACACCTTC. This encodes CASSYPGQGGSYTF.

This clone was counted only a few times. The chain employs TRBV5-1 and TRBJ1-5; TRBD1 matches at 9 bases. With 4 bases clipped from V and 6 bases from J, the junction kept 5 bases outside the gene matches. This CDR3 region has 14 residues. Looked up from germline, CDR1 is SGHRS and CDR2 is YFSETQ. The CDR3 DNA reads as TGCGCCAGCAGCCTGGGACAGGGTACTCAGCCCCAGCATTTT. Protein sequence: CASSLGQGTQPQHF. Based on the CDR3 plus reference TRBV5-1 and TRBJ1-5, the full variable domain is KAGVTQTPRYLIKTRGQQVTLSCSPISGHRSVSWYQQTPGQGLQFLFEYFSETQRNKGNFPGRFSGRQFSNSRSEMNVSTLELGDSALYLCASSLGQGTQPQHFGDGTRLSIL.

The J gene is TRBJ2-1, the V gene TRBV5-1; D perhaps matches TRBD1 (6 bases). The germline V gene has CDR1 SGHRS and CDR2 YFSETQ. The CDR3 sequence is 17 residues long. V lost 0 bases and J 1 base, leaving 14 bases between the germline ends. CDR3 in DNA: TGCGCCAGCAGCTTGGGAAGGGGGTTTTCATCCTACAATGAGCAGTTCTTC. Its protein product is CASSLGRGFSSYNEQFF.

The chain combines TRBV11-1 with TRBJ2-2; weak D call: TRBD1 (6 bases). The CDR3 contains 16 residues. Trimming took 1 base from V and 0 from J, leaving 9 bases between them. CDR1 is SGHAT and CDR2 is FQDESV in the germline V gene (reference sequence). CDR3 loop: CASSLGWTANTGELFF. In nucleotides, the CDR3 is TGTGCCAGCAGCTTAGGATGGACAGCGAACACCGGGGAGCTGTTTTTT. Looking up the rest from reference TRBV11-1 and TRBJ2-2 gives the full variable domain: EAEVAQSPRYKITEKSQAVAFWCDPISGHATLYWYRQILGQGPELLVQFQDESVVDDSQLPKDRFSAERLKGVDSTLKIQPAELGDSAMYLCASSLGWTANTGELFFGEGSRLTVL.

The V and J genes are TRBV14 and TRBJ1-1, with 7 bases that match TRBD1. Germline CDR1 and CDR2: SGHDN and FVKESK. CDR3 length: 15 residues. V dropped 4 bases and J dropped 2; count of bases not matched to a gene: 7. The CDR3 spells CASSRNRQGNTEAFF. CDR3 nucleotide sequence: TGTGCCAGCAGCCGCAATAGACAGGGAAACACTGAAGCTTTCTTT.

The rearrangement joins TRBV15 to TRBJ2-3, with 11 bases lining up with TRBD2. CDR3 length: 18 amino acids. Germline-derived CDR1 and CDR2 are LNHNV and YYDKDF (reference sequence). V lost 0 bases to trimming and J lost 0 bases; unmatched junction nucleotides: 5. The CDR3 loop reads CATSRDLAGGLSTDTQYF. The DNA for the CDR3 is TGTGCCACCAGCAGAGATTTAGCGGGAGGGCTGAGCACAGATACGCAGTATTTT.

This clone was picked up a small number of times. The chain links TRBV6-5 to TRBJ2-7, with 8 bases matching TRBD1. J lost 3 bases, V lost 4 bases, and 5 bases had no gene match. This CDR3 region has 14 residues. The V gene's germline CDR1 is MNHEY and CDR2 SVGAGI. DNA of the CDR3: TGTGCCAGCAGTTTAGCACAGGGGGACTACGAGCAGTACTTC. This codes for CASSLAQGDYEQYF.

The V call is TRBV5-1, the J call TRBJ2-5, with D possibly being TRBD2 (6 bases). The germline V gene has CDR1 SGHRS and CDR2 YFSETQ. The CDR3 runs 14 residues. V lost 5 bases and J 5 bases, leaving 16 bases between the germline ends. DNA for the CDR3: TGCGCCAGCAGGAGCCAACCCGGAGGGGAGACCCAGTACTTC. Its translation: CASRSQPGGETQYF.

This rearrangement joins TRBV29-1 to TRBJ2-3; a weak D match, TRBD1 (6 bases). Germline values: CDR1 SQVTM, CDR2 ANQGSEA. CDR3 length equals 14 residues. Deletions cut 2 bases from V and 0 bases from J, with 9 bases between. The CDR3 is CSVEMQGSTDTQYF. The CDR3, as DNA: TGCAGCGTTGAAATGCAGGGGAGCACAGATACGCAGTATTTT.

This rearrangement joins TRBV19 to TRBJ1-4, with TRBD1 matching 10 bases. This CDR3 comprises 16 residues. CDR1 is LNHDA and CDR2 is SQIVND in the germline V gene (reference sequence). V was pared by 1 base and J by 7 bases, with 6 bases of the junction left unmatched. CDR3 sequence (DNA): TGTGCCAGTAGTATAGGCACCGGGACAGGGGTTGAAAAACTGTTTTTT. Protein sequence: CASSIGTGTGVEKLFF.

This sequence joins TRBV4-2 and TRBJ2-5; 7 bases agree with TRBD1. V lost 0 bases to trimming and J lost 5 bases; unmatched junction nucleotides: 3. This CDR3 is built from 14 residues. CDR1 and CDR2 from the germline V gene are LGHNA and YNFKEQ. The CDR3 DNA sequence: TGTGCCAGCAGCCAAGATGGCAGGGGGGAGACCCAGTACTTC. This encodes CASSQDGRGETQYF.

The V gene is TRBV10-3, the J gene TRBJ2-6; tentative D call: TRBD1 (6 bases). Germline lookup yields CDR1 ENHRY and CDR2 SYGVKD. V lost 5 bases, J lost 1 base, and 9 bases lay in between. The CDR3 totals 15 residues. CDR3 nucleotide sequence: TGTGCCATCAGTAAGGGACAATCTGGGGCCAACGTCCTGACTTTC. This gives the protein CAISKGQSGANVLTF.

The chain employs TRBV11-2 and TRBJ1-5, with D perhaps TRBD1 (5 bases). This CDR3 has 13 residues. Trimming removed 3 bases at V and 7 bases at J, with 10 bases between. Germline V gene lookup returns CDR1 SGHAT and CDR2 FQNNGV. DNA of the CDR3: TGTGCCAGCAGCTTTGACAGTATACAGCCCCAGCATTTT. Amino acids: CASSFDSIQPQHF.

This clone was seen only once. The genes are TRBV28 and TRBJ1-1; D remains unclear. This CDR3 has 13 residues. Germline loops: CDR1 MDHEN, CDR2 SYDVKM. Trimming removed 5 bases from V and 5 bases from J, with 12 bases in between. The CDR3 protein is CASSPPLETEAFF. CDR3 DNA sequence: TGTGCCAGCAGTCCCCCACTGGAGACTGAAGCTTTCTTT. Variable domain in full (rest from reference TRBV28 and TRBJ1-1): DVKVTQSSRYLVKRTGEKVFLECVQDMDHENMFWYRQDPGLGLRLIYFSYDVKMKEKGDIPEGYSVSREKKERFSLILESASTNQTSMYLCASSPPLETEAFFGQGTRLTVV.

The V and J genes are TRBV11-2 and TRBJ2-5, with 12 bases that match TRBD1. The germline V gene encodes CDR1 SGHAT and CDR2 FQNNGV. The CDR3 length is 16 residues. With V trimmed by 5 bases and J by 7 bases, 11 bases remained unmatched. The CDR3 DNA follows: TGTGCCAGCAGCCCAGCCGGGACAGGGGGCGCGGGGACCCAGTACTTC. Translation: CASSPAGTGGAGTQYF.

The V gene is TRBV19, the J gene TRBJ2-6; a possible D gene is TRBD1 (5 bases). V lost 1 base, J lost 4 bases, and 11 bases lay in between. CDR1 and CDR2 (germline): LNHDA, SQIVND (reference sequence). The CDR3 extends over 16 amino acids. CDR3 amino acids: CASSIGLGQGANVLTF. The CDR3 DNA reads TGTGCCAGTAGTATAGGGTTGGGGCAGGGGGCCAACGTCCTGACTTTC.

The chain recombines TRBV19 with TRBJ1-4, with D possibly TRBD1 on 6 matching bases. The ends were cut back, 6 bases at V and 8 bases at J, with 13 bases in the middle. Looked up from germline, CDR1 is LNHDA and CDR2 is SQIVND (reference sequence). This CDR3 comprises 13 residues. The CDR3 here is CASRAGEREKLFF. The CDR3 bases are TGTGCCAGTAGGGCAGGGGAGCGGGAAAAACTGTTTTTT. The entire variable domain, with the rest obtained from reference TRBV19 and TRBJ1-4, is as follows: DGGITQSPKYLFRKEGQNVTLSCEQNLNHDAMYWYRQDPGQGLRLIYYSQIVNDFQKGDIAEGYSVSREKKESFPLTVTSAQKNPTAFYLCASRAGEREKLFFGSGTQLSVL.